Following are 15 T cell receptor beta chains from one sample sequenced in a study of cytomegalovirus exposure and HLA in healthy donors. The study ran its PCR with 60 Vbeta and 13 Jbeta primers. The method was immunoSEQ multiplex PCR; TCRdb's version includes in-frame clones alone and lacks a portion of them. Of approximately 100,000 clones in the sample, less than 70% were seen once. The material sequenced was PBMCs. The origin of the receptors is a female donor in good health and CMV-seronegative.

The chain has TRBV6-1 and TRBJ1-1; the D gene is possibly TRBD1 (5 bases). The CDR3 has 13 amino acids. Looked up from germline, CDR1 is MNHNS and CDR2 is SASEGT. Trimming left V 3 bases short and J 4 bases short, with 9 bases between. This chain's CDR3 is CASSDRRGTEAFF. Written as DNA, the CDR3 is TGTGCCAGCAGTGATCGGAGGGGCACTGAAGCTTTCTTT.

The V gene is TRBV30, the J gene TRBJ1-2; no clear D. Trimming cost V 5 bases and J 5 bases, with 12 bases left between them. The CDR3 totals 12 residues. CDR1 is GTSNPN, CDR2 SVGIG, per germline (reference sequence). As DNA, the CDR3 is TGTGCCTGGGTCACGGGGAGGTATGGCTACACCTTC. Amino acids: CAWVTGRYGYTF.

The rearrangement uses TRBV5-4 and TRBJ2-1, with TRBD1 identical over 9 bases. The J segment lost 7 bases and the V segment lost 4 bases, leaving 6 bases of the junction unmatched. CDR3 length equals 14 residues. The V gene's germline CDR1 is SGHNT and CDR2 YYREEE (reference sequence). CDR3 sequence reads: CASSPGTGQNEQFF. The CDR3, as DNA: TGTGCCAGCAGCCCGGGGACAGGGCAGAATGAGCAGTTCTTC.

This clone has more than one count but fewer than ten. V is TRBV5-6 and J is TRBJ1-4; D is unresolved. CDR1 is SGHDT, CDR2 YYEEEE, per germline. V was trimmed by 0 bases and J by 4 bases, leaving 10 bases between them. This CDR3 comprises 15 residues. This chain's CDR3 is CASSLVVGGNEKLFF. The CDR3 region has the DNA TGTGCCAGCAGCTTGGTCGTAGGAGGTAATGAAAAACTGTTTTTT.

The chain uses TRBV5-6 and TRBJ2-7; 10 bases map to TRBD1. CDR1 is SGHDT, CDR2 YYEEEE, per germline. The CDR3 sequence is 15 residues long. J lost 5 bases, V lost 3 bases, and 8 bases had no gene match. Here the CDR3 reads CASSWDRGSDNEQYF. CDR3 coding DNA: TGTGCCAGCAGCTGGGACAGGGGAAGTGACAACGAGCAGTACTTC.

The V and J genes are TRBV15 and TRBJ2-6; tentative D call: TRBD1 (5 bases). From germline, CDR1 is LNHNV and CDR2 YYDKDF (reference sequence). V was cut by 1 base and J by 3 bases, with 13 bases left in between. CDR3 length equals 17 residues. The DNA for the CDR3 is TGTGCCACCAGCAGAGGAACCATCAGGGATGGGGCCAACGTCCTGACTTTC. It specifies CATSRGTIRDGANVLTF.

This clone was recorded once. V usage is TRBV30 and J usage is TRBJ2-4, with 7 bases fitting TRBD2. Unmatched junction bases numbered 8, after V lost 8 bases and J lost 1 base. CDR1 GTSNPN and CDR2 SVGIG come from the germline V gene (reference sequence). This CDR3 contains 14 residues. The CDR3 is CATTSSAAKNIQYF. The CDR3 nucleotides read TGTGCCACGACTAGCTCCGCCGCCAAAAACATTCAGTACTTC.

This chain connects TRBV7-2 to TRBJ2-7; D is ambiguous. The V and J ends lost 5 bases and 1 base respectively, with 12 bases between them. The CDR3 consists of 14 residues. Germline V lookup: CDR1 SGHTA, CDR2 FQGNSA. For the CDR3, the DNA is TGTGCCAGCAGCCAGCAGGTTCAATCCTACGAGCAGTACTTC. Translating gives CASSQQVQSYEQYF. Variable domain in full (rest from reference TRBV7-2 and TRBJ2-7): GAGVSQSPSNKVTEKGKDVELRCDPISGHTALYWYRQSLGQGLEFLIYFQGNSAPDKSGLPSDRFSAERTGGSVSTLTIQRTQQEDSAVYLCASSQQVQSYEQYFGPGTRLTVT.

This clone was found a few times. The rearrangement links TRBV11-2 to TRBJ2-3, with D perhaps matching TRBD2 (7 bases). Per germline, CDR1 SGHAT and CDR2 FQNNGV. V shed 6 bases and J shed 6 bases, with 28 bases lying between them. The CDR3 spans 18 residues. Here the CDR3 reads CASSSWHPTGTIRDTQYF. The CDR3 region has the DNA TGTGCCAGCAGTTCCTGGCACCCAACAGGGACTATTCGGGATACGCAGTATTTT.

This chain links TRBV5-4 with TRBJ1-1; the match to TRBD1 covers 9 bases. This CDR3 comprises 15 residues. Germline V CDR1 and CDR2: SGHNT, YYREEE (reference sequence). With 0 bases clipped from V and 1 base from J, the junction kept 1 base outside the gene matches. CDR3 nucleotide sequence: TGTGCCAGCAGCTTGGGGGGACAGGGGAACACTGAAGCTTTCTTT. As protein: CASSLGGQGNTEAFF.

This clone was counted a single time. The J gene is TRBJ2-1, the V gene TRBV15, with D tentatively TRBD2 (6 bases). Germline CDR1 LNHNV, CDR2 YYDKDF (reference sequence). Trimming removed 4 bases from V and 5 bases from J, with 12 bases in between. The CDR3 totals 14 residues. CDR3 DNA sequence: TGTGCCACCAGCACGGGACGACTAGACAATGAGCAGTTCTTC. Residues: CATSTGRLDNEQFF.

The chain has TRBV6-5 and TRBJ1-2; 10 nucleotides line up with TRBD1. In germline, CDR1 is MNHEY, CDR2 SVGAGI. The CDR3 extends over 13 amino acids. With 6 bases clipped from V and 10 bases from J, the junction kept 8 bases outside the gene matches. The CDR3 coding sequence is TGTGCCAGCAGCCGAGGGACAGGGGTAGACTACACCTTC. Translation gives CASSRGTGVDYTF.

This clone was observed once. The chain has TRBV6-6 and TRBJ1-6; unclear D gene. The V gene's germline CDR1 is MNHNY and CDR2 SVGAGI (reference sequence). Trimming took 7 bases from V and 4 from J, leaving 5 bases between them. The CDR3 covers 12 residues. The CDR3 coding sequence is TGTGCCAGCAACATTTATAATTCACCCCTCCACTTT. Translating it yields CASNIYNSPLHF.

The rearrangement joins TRBV13 to TRBJ2-7; 9 nucleotides agree with TRBD1. Per the germline V gene, CDR1 is PRHDT and CDR2 is FYEKMQ (reference sequence). Trimming cost V 1 base and J 3 bases; bases outside gene matches: 7. CDR3 size: 16 residues. The CDR3 DNA reads TGTGCCAGCAGCTTAGAGTACAGGGGGCGAAGCTACGAGCAGTACTTC. Translated: CASSLEYRGRSYEQYF.

The CDR3: CASSLQGNQPQHF. The DNA for the CDR3 is TGTGCCAGCAGCTTACAGGGTAATCAGCCCCAGCATTTT. The chain carries TRBV7-3 and TRBJ1-5; tentative D call: TRBD1 (5 bases). This CDR3 has 13 residues. Deletions cut 2 bases from V and 4 bases from J, with 6 bases between. From germline, CDR1 is SGHTA and CDR2 FQGTGA. Full variable domain (remainder filled in from reference TRBV7-3 and TRBJ1-5): GAGVSQTPSNKVTEKGKYVELRCDPISGHTALYWYRQSLGQGPEFLIYFQGTGAADDSGLPNDRFFAVRPEGSVSTLKIQRTERGDSAVYLCASSLQGNQPQHFGDGTRLSIL.